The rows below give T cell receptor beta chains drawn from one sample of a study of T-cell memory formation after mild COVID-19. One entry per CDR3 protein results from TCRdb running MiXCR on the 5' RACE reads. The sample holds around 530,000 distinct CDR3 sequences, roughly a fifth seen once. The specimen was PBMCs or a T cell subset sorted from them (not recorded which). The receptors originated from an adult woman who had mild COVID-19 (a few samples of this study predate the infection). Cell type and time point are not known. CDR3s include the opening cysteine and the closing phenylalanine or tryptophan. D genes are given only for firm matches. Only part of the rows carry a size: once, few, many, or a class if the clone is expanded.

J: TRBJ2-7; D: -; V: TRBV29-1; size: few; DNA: TGCAGCGCCAGACCCCCGGGGGCCTACGAGCAGTACTTC; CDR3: CSARPPGAYEQYF
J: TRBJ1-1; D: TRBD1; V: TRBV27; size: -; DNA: TGTGCCAGCAGCCCCGGGGACAGCGGCACTGAAGCTTTCTTT; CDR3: CASSPGDSGTEAFF
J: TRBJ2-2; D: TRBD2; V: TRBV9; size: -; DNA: TGTGCCAGCAGCCGGCCGGGACTAGCTTCCGGGGAGCTGTTTTTT; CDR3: CASSRPGLASGELFF
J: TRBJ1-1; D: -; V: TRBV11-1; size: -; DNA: TGTGCCAGCAGCTTATCCCCCGGACACGTTAACACTGAAGCTTTCTTT; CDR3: CASSLSPGHVNTEAFF
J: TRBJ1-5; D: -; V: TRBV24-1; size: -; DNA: TGTGCCACCAGCTCGGGGGGGAGCAATCAGCCCCAGCATTTT; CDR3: CATSSGGSNQPQHF
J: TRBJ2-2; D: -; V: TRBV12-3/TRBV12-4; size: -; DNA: TGTGCCAGCAGGCTCGGAGGGGGATCCACCGGGGAGCTGTTTTTT; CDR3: CASRLGGGSTGELFF
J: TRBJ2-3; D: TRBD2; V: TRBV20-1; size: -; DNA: TGCAGTGCTAGATCGCGGGAGGGATTCACAGATACGCAGTATTTT; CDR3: CSARSREGFTDTQYF
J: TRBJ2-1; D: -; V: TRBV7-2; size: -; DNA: TGTGCCAGCAGCCACAGAAACTACAATGAGCAGTTCTTC; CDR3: CASSHRNYNEQFF
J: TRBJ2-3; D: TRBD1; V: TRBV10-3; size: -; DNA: TGTGCCCTGGGACAGGGGGACGATACGCAGTATTTT; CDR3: CALGQGDDTQYF
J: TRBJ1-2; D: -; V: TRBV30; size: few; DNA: TGTGCCTGGAGTGACGGGGCCAGAGGGAAAGGCTACACCTTC; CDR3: CAWSDGARGKGYTF
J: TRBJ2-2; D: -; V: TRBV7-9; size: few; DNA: TGTGCCAGCAGCCCCCCGCTTCCGCCGAACACCGGGGAGCTGTTTTTT; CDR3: CASSPPLPPNTGELFF
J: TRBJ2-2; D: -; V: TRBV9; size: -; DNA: TGTGCCAGCTGCCCCCGGTCGGTGAACACCGGGGAGCTGTTTTTT; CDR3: CASCPRSVNTGELFF